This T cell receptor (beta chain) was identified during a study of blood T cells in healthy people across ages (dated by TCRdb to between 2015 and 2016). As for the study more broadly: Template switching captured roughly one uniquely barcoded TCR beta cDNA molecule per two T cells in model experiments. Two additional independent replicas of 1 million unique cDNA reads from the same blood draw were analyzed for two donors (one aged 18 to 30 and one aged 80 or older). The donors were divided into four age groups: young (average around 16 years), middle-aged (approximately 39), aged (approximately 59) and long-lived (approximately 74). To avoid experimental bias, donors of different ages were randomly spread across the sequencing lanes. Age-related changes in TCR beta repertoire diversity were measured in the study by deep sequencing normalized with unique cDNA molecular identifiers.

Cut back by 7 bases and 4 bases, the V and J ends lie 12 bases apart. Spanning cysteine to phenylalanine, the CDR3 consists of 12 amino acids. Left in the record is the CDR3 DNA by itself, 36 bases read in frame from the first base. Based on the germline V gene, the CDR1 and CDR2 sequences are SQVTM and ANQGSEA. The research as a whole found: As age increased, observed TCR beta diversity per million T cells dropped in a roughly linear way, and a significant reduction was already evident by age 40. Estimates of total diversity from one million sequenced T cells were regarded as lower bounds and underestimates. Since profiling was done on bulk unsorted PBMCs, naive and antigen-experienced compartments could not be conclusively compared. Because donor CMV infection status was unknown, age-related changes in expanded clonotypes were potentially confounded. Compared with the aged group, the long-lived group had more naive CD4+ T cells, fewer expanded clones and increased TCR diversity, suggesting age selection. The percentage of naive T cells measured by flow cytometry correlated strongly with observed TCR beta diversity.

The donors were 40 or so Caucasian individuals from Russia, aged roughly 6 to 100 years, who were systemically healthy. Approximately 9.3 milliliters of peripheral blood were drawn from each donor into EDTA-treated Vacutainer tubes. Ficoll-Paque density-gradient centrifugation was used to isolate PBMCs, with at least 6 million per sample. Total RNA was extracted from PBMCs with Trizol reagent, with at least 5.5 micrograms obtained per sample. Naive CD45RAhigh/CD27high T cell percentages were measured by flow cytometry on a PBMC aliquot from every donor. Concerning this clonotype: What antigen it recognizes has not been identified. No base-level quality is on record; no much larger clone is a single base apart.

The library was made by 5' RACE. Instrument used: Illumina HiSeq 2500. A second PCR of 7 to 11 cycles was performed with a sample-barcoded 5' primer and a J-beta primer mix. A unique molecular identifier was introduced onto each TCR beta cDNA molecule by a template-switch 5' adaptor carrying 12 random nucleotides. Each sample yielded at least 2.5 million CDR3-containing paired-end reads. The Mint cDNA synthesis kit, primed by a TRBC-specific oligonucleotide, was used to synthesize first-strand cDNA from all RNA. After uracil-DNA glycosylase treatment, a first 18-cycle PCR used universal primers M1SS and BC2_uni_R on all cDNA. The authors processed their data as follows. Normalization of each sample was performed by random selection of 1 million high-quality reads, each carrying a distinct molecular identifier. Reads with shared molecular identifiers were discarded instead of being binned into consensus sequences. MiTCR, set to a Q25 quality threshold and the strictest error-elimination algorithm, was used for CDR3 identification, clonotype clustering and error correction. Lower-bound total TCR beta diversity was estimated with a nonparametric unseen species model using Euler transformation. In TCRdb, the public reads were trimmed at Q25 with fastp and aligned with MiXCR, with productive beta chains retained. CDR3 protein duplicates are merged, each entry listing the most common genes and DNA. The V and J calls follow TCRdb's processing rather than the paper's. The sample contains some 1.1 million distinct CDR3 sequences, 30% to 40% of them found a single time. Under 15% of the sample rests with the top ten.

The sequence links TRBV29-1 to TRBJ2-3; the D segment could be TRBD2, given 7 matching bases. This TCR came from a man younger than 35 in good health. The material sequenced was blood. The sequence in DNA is TGCAGCGGAGGGGGAGGGGCAGATACGCAGTATTTT. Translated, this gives CSGGGGADTQYF.